A single sample is the source of the 8 T cell receptor beta chains below, sequenced in a study of T cell responses to AZD1222 COVID-19 vaccine. Here immunoSEQ multiplex PCR was the method, and the copy in TCRdb shows in-frame clones only, minus some. The table shows 150,000 to 200,000 clones, with approximately 90% occurring only once. This specimen consisted of peripheral blood, obtained 28 days after the second AZD1222 dose. The receptors were sampled from an adult who received the AZD1222 COVID-19 vaccine.

The V gene is TRBV19, the J gene TRBJ2-7; 8 positions agree with TRBD1. In germline, CDR1 is LNHDA, CDR2 SQIVND (reference sequence). Trimming cost V 5 bases and J 0 bases; bases outside gene matches: 6. The CDR3 spans 15 residues. The chain's CDR3 is CASSAGTGLSYEQYF. The DNA for the CDR3 is TGTGCCAGTAGTGCCGGGACAGGACTCTCCTACGAGCAGTACTTC.

The J gene is TRBJ2-1, the V gene TRBV3-1 (or the pseudogene TRBV3-2); 7 bases line up with TRBD1. After removal of 0 bases from V and 3 bases from J, the junction contained 14 bases not matched to a gene. CDR1 and CDR2 from the germline V gene are LGHDT and YNNKEL (reference sequence). The CDR3 is made up of 19 amino acids. The CDR3 DNA reads TGTGCCAGCAGCCAAGAAGCCGCCAAGCCAGGGGGTTACTACAATGAGCAGTTCTTC. It specifies CASSQEAAKPGGYYNEQFF.

V is TRBV7-9 and J is TRBJ2-7; D might be TRBD1 (6 bases). Trimming cost V 4 bases and J 3 bases, with 13 bases left between them. CDR1 is SEHNR, CDR2 FQNEAQ, per germline (reference sequence). This CDR3 spans 14 amino acids. The CDR3 is CASSSPDSDYEQYF. Written as DNA, the CDR3 is TGTGCCAGCAGCTCCCCGGACAGTGACTACGAGCAGTACTTC.

The rearrangement joins TRBV3-1 (or the pseudogene TRBV3-2) to TRBJ1-2, with D possibly TRBD1 on 5 matching bases. With 3 bases removed from V and 5 bases from J, the gap between germline ends came to 10 bases. The CDR3 is 13 residues long. From germline, CDR1 is LGHDT and CDR2 YNNKEL (reference sequence). In DNA form, the CDR3 reads TGTGCCAGCAGCCACGGGACTGCATATGGCTACACCTTC. This encodes CASSHGTAYGYTF.

This clone appeared a few times. V is TRBV5-1 and J is TRBJ2-2; 8 nucleotides agree with TRBD1. V dropped 0 bases and J dropped 6; count of bases not matched to a gene: 4. CDR1 is SGHRS, CDR2 YFSETQ, per germline. CDR3 length: 15 amino acids. CDR3: CASSLGQGPPGELFF. The CDR3 nucleotides are TGCGCCAGCAGCTTGGGACAGGGGCCTCCCGGGGAGCTGTTTTTT.

V usage is TRBV9 and J usage is TRBJ2-7; TRBD2 matches 9 bases. Germline CDR1 is SGDLS and CDR2 is YYNGEE. CDR3 length: 15 amino acids. V lost 0 bases, J lost 2 bases, and 3 bases stayed unmatched. The CDR3 spells CASSVGLAATYEQYF. In DNA, the CDR3 is TGTGCCAGCAGCGTAGGACTAGCGGCGACCTACGAGCAGTACTTC.

This sequence joins TRBV3-1 (or the pseudogene TRBV3-2) and TRBJ1-2; possibly TRBD1 for D (6 bases). V was pared by 4 bases and J by 7 bases, with 16 bases between. CDR1 and CDR2 from the germline V gene are LGHDT and YNNKEL (reference sequence). The CDR3 has 14 amino acids. The DNA of the CDR3 is TGTGCCAGCAGCCGGGCGGGGGGCAGGGTTGGCTACACCTTC. The encoded protein is CASSRAGGRVGYTF.

V usage is TRBV5-6 and J usage is TRBJ1-2; 9 positions match TRBD1. Unmatched junction bases numbered 5, after V lost 3 bases and J lost 5 bases. The CDR3 contains 14 residues. CDR1 SGHDT and CDR2 YYEEEE come from the germline V gene. The CDR3 DNA reads TGTGCCAGCAGCTGGGATGGGACAGGGTATGGCTACACCTTC. Translating gives CASSWDGTGYGYTF.